This entry lists 4 T cell receptor beta chains sequenced from one sample in a study of Graves' ophthalmopathy and Graves' hyperthyroidism. RNA served as the template for amplifying TCR beta CDR3 regions. In the first round, RT-PCR was carried out with HTBI primers, and a multiplex PCR formed the second round. Via MiXCR, TCRdb re-called the multiplex PCR reads, giving one row per CDR3 protein. The sample lists about 620,000 distinct CDR3 sequences, roughly 20% occurring once. Material: peripheral blood. These receptors were taken from a woman aged 18 to 35 with stable Graves' hyperthyroidism. Some clones in this sample may be carry-over from other donors' samples.

The V call is TRBV2, the J call TRBJ1-6; D possibly corresponds to TRBD1 (5 bases). V was cut by 6 bases and J by 10 bases, with 25 bases left in between. The CDR3 covers 17 residues. CDR1 is SNHLY, CDR2 FYNNEI, per germline. CDR3 sequence (DNA): TGTGCCAGCAGGGACCCCCCCGGCAGGGTACGAGGATCACCCCTCCACTTT. This sequence encodes CASRDPPGRVRGSPLHF.

This clonotype was counted at least ten times. This chain joins TRBV2 and TRBJ1-1, with 7 positions matching TRBD1. Germline V CDR1 and CDR2: SNHLY, FYNNEI. The CDR3 totals 13 residues. Trimming removed 7 bases from V and 3 bases from J; junction bases left unmatched: 5. CDR3 DNA: TGTGCCAGCACCCAGGGGGTTGACACTGAAGCTTTCTTT. Protein: CASTQGVDTEAFF.

V usage is TRBV20-1 and J usage is TRBJ2-7; D is undetermined. Trimming took 5 bases from V and 6 from J, leaving 14 bases between them. CDR1 DFQATT and CDR2 SNEGSKA come from the germline V gene (reference sequence). This CDR3 contains 12 residues. In DNA form, the CDR3 reads TGCAGTGCTCAGTATCGGGCTGGCGAGCAGTACTTC. Amino acids: CSAQYRAGEQYF.

With respect to this clonotype: A read error may produce the germline difference seen at one junction end. The chain joins TRBV5-1 to TRBJ2-2; D call uncertain. Germline-derived CDR1 and CDR2 are SGHRS and YFSETQ. The CDR3 has 14 residues. The CDR3 loop reads CAISLTANTGELFF. The CDR3 DNA follows: TGCGCCATCAGCTTGACCGCGAACACCGGGGAGCTGTTTTTT.